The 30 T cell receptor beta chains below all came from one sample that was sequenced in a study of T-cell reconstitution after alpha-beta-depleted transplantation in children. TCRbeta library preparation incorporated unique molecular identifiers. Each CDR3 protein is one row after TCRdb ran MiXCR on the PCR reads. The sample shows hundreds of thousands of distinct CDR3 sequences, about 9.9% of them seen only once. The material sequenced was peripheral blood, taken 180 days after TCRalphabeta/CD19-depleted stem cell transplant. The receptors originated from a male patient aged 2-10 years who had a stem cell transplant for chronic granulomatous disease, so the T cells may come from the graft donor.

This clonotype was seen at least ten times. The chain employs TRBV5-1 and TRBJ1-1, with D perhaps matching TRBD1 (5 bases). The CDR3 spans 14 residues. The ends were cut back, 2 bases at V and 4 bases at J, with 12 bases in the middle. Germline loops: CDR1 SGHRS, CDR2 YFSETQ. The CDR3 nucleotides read TGCGCCAGCAGCTTTGCGGGGCCCAGCACTGAAGCTTTCTTT. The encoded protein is CASSFAGPSTEAFF.

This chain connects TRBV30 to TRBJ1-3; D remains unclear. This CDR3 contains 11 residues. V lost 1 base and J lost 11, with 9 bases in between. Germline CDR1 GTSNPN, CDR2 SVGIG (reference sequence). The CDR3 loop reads CAWSAGVAIYF. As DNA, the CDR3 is TGTGCCTGGAGTGCCGGAGTGGCCATATATTTT. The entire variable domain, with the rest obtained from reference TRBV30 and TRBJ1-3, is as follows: SQTIHQWPATLVQPVGSPLSLECTVEGTSNPNLYWYRQAAGRGLQLLFYSVGIGQISSEVPQNLSASRPQDRQFILSSKKLLLSDSGFYLCAWSAGVAIYFGEGSWLTVV.

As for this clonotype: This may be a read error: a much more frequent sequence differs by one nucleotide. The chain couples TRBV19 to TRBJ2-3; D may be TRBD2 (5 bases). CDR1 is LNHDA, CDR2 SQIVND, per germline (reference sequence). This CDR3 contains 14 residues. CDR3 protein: CASSTGPSTDKQYF. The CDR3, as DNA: TGTGCCAGTAGTACAGGTCCTAGCACAGATAAGCAGTATTTT.

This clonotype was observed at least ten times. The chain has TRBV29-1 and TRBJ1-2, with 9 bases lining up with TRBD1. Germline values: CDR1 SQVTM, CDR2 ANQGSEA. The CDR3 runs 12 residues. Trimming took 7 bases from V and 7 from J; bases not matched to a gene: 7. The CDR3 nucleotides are TGCAGCGCGTTACAGGGGGCGGGTGGCTACACCTTC. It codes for CSALQGAGGYTF.

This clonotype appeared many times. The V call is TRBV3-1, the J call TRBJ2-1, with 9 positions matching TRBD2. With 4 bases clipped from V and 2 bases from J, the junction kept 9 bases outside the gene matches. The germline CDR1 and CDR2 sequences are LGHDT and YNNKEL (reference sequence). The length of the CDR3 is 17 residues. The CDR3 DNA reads TGTGCCAGCAGCCCCTGGGCGGGAGGGCCTCCCTACAATGAGCAGTTCTTC. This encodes CASSPWAGGPPYNEQFF.

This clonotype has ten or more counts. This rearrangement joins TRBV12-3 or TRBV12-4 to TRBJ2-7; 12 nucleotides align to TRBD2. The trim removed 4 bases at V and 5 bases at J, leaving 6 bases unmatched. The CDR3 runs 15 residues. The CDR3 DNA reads TGTGCCAGCAGTTCCCGGACTAGCGGGAACAACGAGCAGTACTTC. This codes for CASSSRTSGNNEQYF.

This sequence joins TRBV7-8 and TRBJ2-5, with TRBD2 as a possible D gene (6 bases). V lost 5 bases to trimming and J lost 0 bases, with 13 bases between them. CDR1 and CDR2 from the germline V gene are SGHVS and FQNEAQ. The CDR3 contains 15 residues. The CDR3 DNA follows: TGTGCCAGCAGCCGCGGGGCCAGCTACCAAGAGACCCAGTACTTC. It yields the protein CASSRGASYQETQYF.

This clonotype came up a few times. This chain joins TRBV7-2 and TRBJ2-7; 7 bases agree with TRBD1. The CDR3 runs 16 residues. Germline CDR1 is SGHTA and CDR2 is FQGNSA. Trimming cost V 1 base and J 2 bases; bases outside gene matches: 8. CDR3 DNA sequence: TGTGCCAGCAGCTTAGTAGGGGGCCCCCTCGCCTACGAGCAGTACTTC. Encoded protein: CASSLVGGPLAYEQYF.

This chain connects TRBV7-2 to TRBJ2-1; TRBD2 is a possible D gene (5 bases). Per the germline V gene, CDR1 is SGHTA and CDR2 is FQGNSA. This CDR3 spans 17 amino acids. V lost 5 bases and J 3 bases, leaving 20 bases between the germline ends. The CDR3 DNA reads TGTGCCAGCAGCCATCCGGAGCGGAGTCCCATCTACAATGAGCAGTTCTTC. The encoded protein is CASSHPERSPIYNEQFF.

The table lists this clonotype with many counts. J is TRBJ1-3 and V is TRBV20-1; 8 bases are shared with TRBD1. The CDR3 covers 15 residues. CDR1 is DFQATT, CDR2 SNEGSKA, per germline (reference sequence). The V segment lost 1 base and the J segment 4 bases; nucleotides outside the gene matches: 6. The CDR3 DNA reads TGCAGTGCTAGAGCCCGGACAGGGATCGGAAACACCATATATTTT. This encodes CSARARTGIGNTIYF.

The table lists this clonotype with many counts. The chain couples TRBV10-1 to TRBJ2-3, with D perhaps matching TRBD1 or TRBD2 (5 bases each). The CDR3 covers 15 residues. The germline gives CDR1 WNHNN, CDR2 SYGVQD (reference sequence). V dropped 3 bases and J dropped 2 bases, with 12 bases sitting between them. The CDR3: CASSDFGGPTDTQYF. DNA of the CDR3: TGCGCCAGCAGTGATTTTGGGGGTCCCACAGATACGCAGTATTTT.

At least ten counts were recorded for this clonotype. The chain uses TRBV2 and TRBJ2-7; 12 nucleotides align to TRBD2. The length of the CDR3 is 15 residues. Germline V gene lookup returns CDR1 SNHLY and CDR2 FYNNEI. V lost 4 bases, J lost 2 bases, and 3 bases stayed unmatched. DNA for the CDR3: TGTGCCAGCAGTGCCTGGACTAGCGGGACCTACGAGCAGTACTTC. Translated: CASSAWTSGTYEQYF.

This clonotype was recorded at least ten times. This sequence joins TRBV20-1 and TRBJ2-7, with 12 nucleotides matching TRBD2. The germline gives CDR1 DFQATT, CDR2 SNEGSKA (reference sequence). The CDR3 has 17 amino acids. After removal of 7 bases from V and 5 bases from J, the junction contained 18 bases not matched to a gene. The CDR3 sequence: CSVLLPLAGGRSDEQYF. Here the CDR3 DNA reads TGCAGTGTTCTCCTTCCTCTAGCGGGAGGGCGTAGCGACGAGCAGTACTTC.

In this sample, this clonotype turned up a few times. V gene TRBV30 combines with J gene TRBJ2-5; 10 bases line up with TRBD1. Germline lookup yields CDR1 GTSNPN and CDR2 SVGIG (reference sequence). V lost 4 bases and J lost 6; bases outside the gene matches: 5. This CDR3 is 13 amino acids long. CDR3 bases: TGTGCCTGGACTACGGACAGGGGGAAGACCCAGTACTTC. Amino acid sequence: CAWTTDRGKTQYF.

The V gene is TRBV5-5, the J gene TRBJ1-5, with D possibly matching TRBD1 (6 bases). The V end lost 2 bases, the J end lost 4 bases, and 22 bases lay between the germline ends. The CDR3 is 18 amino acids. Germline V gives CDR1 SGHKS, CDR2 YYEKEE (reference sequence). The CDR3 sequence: CASSFQIAGEGMNQPQHF. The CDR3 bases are TGTGCCAGCAGCTTCCAGATTGCAGGGGAAGGAATGAATCAGCCCCAGCATTTT.

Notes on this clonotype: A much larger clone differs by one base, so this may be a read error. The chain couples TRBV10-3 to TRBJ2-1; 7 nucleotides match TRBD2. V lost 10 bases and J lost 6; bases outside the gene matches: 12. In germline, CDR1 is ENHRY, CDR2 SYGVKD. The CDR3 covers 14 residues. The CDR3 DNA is TGTGCCACGAAAAGCGGGAATCGGCTCAATGAGCAGTTCTTC. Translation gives CATKSGNRLNEQFF.

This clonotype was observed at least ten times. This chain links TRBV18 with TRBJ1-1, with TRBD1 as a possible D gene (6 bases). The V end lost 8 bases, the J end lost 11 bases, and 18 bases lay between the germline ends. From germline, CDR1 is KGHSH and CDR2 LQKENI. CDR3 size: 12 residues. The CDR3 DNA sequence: TGTGCCAGCGAGGGGCTACAGGGTTCGGCTTTCTTT. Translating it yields CASEGLQGSAFF.

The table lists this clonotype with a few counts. This CDR3 is CADIAEAKNIQYF. CDR3 DNA sequence: TGTGCCGACATAGCGGAGGCTAAAAACATTCAGTACTTC. The chain has TRBV7-4 and TRBJ2-4; perhaps TRBD2 as D (6 bases). The germline CDR1 and CDR2 sequences are SGHVT and SQSDAQ. The CDR3 length is 13 residues. Between the trimmed V and J ends, which lost 11 bases and 4 bases, there was a span of 15 bases.

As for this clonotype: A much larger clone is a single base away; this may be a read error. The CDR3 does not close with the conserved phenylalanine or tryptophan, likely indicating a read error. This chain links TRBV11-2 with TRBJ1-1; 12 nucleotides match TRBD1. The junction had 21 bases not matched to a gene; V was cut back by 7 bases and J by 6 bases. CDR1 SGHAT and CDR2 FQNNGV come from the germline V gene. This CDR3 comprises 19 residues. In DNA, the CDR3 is TGTGCCAGCACTCCCGTAGTCGGGACAGGGGGCGCCAGGGGCGCTGAAGCTTTCCTT. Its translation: CASTPVVGTGGARGAEAFL.

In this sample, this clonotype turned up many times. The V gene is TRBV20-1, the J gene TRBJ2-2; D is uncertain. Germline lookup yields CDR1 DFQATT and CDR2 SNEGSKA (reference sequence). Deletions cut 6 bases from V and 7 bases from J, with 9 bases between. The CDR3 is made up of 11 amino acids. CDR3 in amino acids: CSANTHGELFF. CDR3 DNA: TGCAGTGCAAACACCCACGGGGAGCTGTTTTTT.

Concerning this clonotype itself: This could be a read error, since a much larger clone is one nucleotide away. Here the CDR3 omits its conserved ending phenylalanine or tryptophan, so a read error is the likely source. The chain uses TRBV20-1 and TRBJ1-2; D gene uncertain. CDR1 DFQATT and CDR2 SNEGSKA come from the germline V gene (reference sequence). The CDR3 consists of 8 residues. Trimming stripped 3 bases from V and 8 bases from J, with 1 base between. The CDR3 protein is CSASGYTL. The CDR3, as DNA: TGCAGTGCTAGCGGCTACACCTTA.

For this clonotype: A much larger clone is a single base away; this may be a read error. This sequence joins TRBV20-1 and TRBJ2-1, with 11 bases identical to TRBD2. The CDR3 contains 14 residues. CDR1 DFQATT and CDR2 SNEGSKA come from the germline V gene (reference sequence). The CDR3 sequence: CSASGTSGPNVQFF. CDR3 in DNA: TGCAGTGCTAGCGGGACTAGCGGACCCAATGTGCAGTTCTTC.

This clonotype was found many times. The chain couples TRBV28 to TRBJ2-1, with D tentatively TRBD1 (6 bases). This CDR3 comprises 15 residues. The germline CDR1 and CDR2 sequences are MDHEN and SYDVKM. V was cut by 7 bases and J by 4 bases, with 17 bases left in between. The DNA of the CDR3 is TGTGCCAGCACTATTGGGGGCGGCGGGTACAATGAGCAGTTCTTC. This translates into CASTIGGGGYNEQFF.

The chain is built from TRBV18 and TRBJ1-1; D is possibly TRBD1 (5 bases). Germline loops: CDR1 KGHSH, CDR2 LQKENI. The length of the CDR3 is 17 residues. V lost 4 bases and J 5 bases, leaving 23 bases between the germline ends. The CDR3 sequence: CASSLDRGLTERTEAFF. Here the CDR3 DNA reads TGTGCCAGCTCACTTGATCGGGGCCTCACGGAGAGGACTGAAGCTTTCTTT.

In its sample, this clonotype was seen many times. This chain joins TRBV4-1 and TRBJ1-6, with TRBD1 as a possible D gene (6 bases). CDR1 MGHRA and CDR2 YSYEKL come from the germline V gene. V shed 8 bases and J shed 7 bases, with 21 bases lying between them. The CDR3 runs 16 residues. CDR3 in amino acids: CASRPSPGQENSPLHF. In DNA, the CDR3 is TGCGCCAGCCGCCCCAGTCCGGGACAAGAAAATTCACCCCTCCACTTT.

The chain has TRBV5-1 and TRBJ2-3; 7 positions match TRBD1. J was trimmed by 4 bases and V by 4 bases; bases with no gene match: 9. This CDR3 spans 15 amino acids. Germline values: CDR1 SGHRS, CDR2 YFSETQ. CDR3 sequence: CASSMGTALPDTQYF. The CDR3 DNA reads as TGCGCCAGCAGCATGGGGACAGCTCTCCCAGATACGCAGTATTTT. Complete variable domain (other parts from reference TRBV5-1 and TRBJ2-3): KAGVTQTPRYLIKTRGQQVTLSCSPISGHRSVSWYQQTPGQGLQFLFEYFSETQRNKGNFPGRFSGRQFSNSRSEMNVSTLELGDSALYLCASSMGTALPDTQYFGPGTRLTVL.

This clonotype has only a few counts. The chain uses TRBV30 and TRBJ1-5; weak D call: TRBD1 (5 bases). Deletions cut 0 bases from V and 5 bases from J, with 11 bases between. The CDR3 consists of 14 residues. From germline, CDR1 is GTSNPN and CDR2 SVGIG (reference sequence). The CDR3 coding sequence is TGTGCCTGGAGTGTATCGGGGGTCTATCAGCCCCAGCATTTT. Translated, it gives CAWSVSGVYQPQHF.

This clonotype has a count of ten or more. CDR3 amino acids: CASSPRTSGGTEQFF. CDR3 DNA sequence: TGTGCCAGCAGCCCAAGGACTAGCGGGGGTACTGAGCAGTTCTTC. V gene TRBV12-3 or TRBV12-4 combines with J gene TRBJ2-1; TRBD2 matches at 13 bases. The CDR3 length is 15 residues. J was trimmed by 9 bases and V by 6 bases; bases with no gene match: 8.

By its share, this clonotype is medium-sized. The CDR3 protein is CASSQDVRFYEQYF. DNA for the CDR3: TGCGCCAGCAGCCAAGATGTCCGGTTCTACGAGCAGTACTTC. The rearrangement uses TRBV4-1 and TRBJ2-7; no clear D. The CDR3 is made up of 14 amino acids. Germline CDR1 and CDR2: MGHRA and YSYEKL. The germline V and J ends were trimmed by 0 bases and 3 bases, with 9 bases remaining between them.

The CDR3 reads CASRTALGAGELFF. The CDR3 DNA follows: TGTGCCAGCAGGACAGCTCTCGGGGCCGGGGAGCTGTTTTTT. This chain uses TRBV7-6 with TRBJ2-2; tentatively, D is TRBD1 or TRBD2 (5 bases each). The germline V and J ends were trimmed by 6 bases and 6 bases, with 14 bases remaining between them. Germline V lookup: CDR1 SGHVS, CDR2 FNYEAQ. The CDR3 totals 14 residues.